These T cell receptor beta chains were read from a single sample in a study of T-cell memory formation after mild COVID-19. One entry per CDR3 protein results from TCRdb running MiXCR on the 5' RACE reads. The data show a few hundred thousand distinct CDR3 sequences, approximately 15% seen once. The sample taken for sequencing was PBMCs or a T cell subset sorted from them (not recorded which). These receptors were obtained from a man aged 18 to 30 who had mild COVID-19 (a few samples of this study predate the infection). Cell type and time point are not known. Both conserved end residues are part of each CDR3. The order of the fields is clone size, V gene, D gene, J gene, CDR3 DNA, CDR3 protein. D genes are given only for firm matches. Where a row states a size, it is once, few, many or the class of an expanded clone; other rows omit it.

abundance: .; v_gene: TRBV6-2/TRBV6-3; d_gene: .; j_gene: TRBJ2-2; CDR3nt: TGTGCCAGCAGACCCCTCAGGAGCACCGGGGAGCTGTTTTTT; CDR3aa: CASRPLRSTGELFF
abundance: few; v_gene: TRBV6-4; d_gene: .; j_gene: TRBJ2-3; CDR3nt: TGTGCCAGCAGTTCGACTAGATCGAGGAATACGCAGTATTTT; CDR3aa: CASSSTRSRNTQYF
abundance: few; v_gene: TRBV28; d_gene: .; j_gene: TRBJ2-3; CDR3nt: TGTGCCAGCATGAGAGTTACGCAGTATTTT; CDR3aa: CASMRVTQYF
abundance: few; v_gene: TRBV7-2; d_gene: .; j_gene: TRBJ2-1; CDR3nt: TGTGCCAGCAGCTACCCTCCGTTCTTC; CDR3aa: CASSYPPFF
abundance: few; v_gene: TRBV7-9; d_gene: TRBD1; j_gene: TRBJ1-1; CDR3nt: TGTGCCAGCACACAGGGGGATGAGCCTTTCTTT; CDR3aa: CASTQGDEPFF
abundance: .; v_gene: TRBV20-1; d_gene: .; j_gene: TRBJ2-7; CDR3nt: TGCAGTGCTAGGGGGGTTCATAGCTCCTACGAGCAGTACTTC; CDR3aa: CSARGVHSSYEQYF
abundance: .; v_gene: TRBV4-3; d_gene: .; j_gene: TRBJ2-1; CDR3nt: TGCGCCAGCAGCCTCATACAGGCAGATGAGCAGTTCTTC; CDR3aa: CASSLIQADEQFF
abundance: .; v_gene: TRBV7-6; d_gene: .; j_gene: TRBJ2-6; CDR3nt: TGTGCCAGCAGCTTAGACAGGGTGGGGTTTGGAGGGGCCAACGTCCTGACTTTC; CDR3aa: CASSLDRVGFGGANVLTF
abundance: few; v_gene: TRBV11-2; d_gene: TRBD1; j_gene: TRBJ2-1; CDR3nt: TGTGCCAGCAGCTCGAGGCGGGGGACAGGGGGCTATGAGCAGTTCTTC; CDR3aa: CASSSRRGTGGYEQFF
abundance: .; v_gene: TRBV20-1; d_gene: TRBD1; j_gene: TRBJ1-2; CDR3nt: TGCAGTGCTAGTATTCCGGACAGGATCGACTATGGCTACACCTTC; CDR3aa: CSASIPDRIDYGYTF
abundance: .; v_gene: TRBV6-1; d_gene: TRBD1; j_gene: TRBJ1-6; CDR3nt: TGTGCCAGCAGTGAAGCGGGGACAGGGGCGAATTCACCCCTCCACTTT; CDR3aa: CASSEAGTGANSPLHF
abundance: few; v_gene: TRBV24-1; d_gene: .; j_gene: TRBJ2-3; CDR3nt: TGTGCCACCAGTGCAGGGGGCACAGATACGCAGTATTTT; CDR3aa: CATSAGGTDTQYF
abundance: .; v_gene: TRBV3-1; d_gene: TRBD2; j_gene: TRBJ2-3; CDR3nt: TGTGCCAGCAGCCAGGGACGGAGCGGGGGTTACACAGATACGCAGTATTTT; CDR3aa: CASSQGRSGGYTDTQYF
abundance: .; v_gene: TRBV5-1; d_gene: .; j_gene: TRBJ2-5; CDR3nt: TGCGCCAGCGCCTGGGGCGTCCAAGAGACCCAGTACTTC; CDR3aa: CASAWGVQETQYF
abundance: few; v_gene: TRBV4-3; d_gene: TRBD1; j_gene: TRBJ1-6; CDR3nt: TGCGCCAGCAGCCAAAGCCCGACAGGGGGATCACCCCTCCACTTT; CDR3aa: CASSQSPTGGSPLHF
abundance: .; v_gene: TRBV5-6; d_gene: .; j_gene: TRBJ2-1; CDR3nt: TGTGCCAGCAGCTTGGGGGCCGGGGCGGTGCAGTTCTTC; CDR3aa: CASSLGAGAVQFF
abundance: .; v_gene: TRBV7-9; d_gene: .; j_gene: TRBJ2-1; CDR3nt: TGTGCCAGCAGCCCAATTGGAGGGGGGATACAATATGAGCAGTTCTTC; CDR3aa: CASSPIGGGIQYEQFF
abundance: few; v_gene: TRBV5-1; d_gene: .; j_gene: TRBJ1-6; CDR3nt: TGCGCCAGCAGCTCCAGCGTAAGCTCCTATAATTCACCCCTCCACTTT; CDR3aa: CASSSSVSSYNSPLHF
abundance: .; v_gene: TRBV6-5; d_gene: .; j_gene: TRBJ1-5; CDR3nt: TGTGCCAGCAGCCAGGGTAGGCAGCCCCAGCATTTT; CDR3aa: CASSQGRQPQHF
abundance: few; v_gene: TRBV7-2; d_gene: TRBD2; j_gene: TRBJ2-7; CDR3nt: TGTGCCAGCAGCCCCGACGGGGGGTTCGTGTACGAGCAGTACTTC; CDR3aa: CASSPDGGFVYEQYF
abundance: few; v_gene: TRBV5-1; d_gene: .; j_gene: TRBJ2-5; CDR3nt: TGCGCCAGCAGCCCGAGACAGGGGACGGGGGGACAAGAGACCCAGTACTTC; CDR3aa: CASSPRQGTGGQETQYF
abundance: many; v_gene: TRBV7-2; d_gene: TRBD2; j_gene: TRBJ2-3; CDR3nt: TGTGCCAGCAGCTTAGTTGGGACTACCTTTGGAGATACGCAGTATTTT; CDR3aa: CASSLVGTTFGDTQYF
abundance: few; v_gene: TRBV11-2; d_gene: TRBD1; j_gene: TRBJ2-3; CDR3nt: TGTGCCAGCAGCCCCGACAGGGGCACAGATACGCAGTATTTT; CDR3aa: CASSPDRGTDTQYF
abundance: many; v_gene: TRBV5-1; d_gene: .; j_gene: TRBJ2-5; CDR3nt: TGCGCCAGCAGCTTGGCCCCAGGGCAAGAGACCCAGTACTTC; CDR3aa: CASSLAPGQETQYF
abundance: many; v_gene: TRBV12-3/TRBV12-4; d_gene: .; j_gene: TRBJ2-7; CDR3nt: TGTGCCAGCAGTTCGATGAGTCTCAGGAGCTCCTACGAGCAGTACTTC; CDR3aa: CASSSMSLRSSYEQYF
abundance: .; v_gene: TRBV29-1; d_gene: TRBD1; j_gene: TRBJ1-2; CDR3nt: TGCAGCGCCAGGGACAGGGAAAACTATGGCTACACCTTC; CDR3aa: CSARDRENYGYTF
abundance: .; v_gene: TRBV3-1; d_gene: .; j_gene: TRBJ1-2; CDR3nt: TGTGCCAGCAGCACACAAGGGAGGGGCTACACCTTC; CDR3aa: CASSTQGRGYTF
abundance: many; v_gene: TRBV6-5; d_gene: TRBD2; j_gene: TRBJ2-1; CDR3nt: TGTGCCAGCAGCCCTATAGCGGGGGGGCCCTATGAGCAGTTCTTC; CDR3aa: CASSPIAGGPYEQFF
abundance: few; v_gene: TRBV19; d_gene: .; j_gene: TRBJ1-1; CDR3nt: TGTGCCAGTAGTACCCCCCGACAGACTGAAGCTTTCTTT; CDR3aa: CASSTPRQTEAFF
abundance: .; v_gene: TRBV20-1; d_gene: .; j_gene: TRBJ2-7; CDR3nt: TGCAGTGCAACCGGGGCGAGCTCCTACGAGCAGTACTTC; CDR3aa: CSATGASSYEQYF
abundance: .; v_gene: TRBV6-5; d_gene: .; j_gene: TRBJ1-1; CDR3nt: TGTGCCAGCAGTTACAGGGGAGGCACTGAAGCTTTCTTT; CDR3aa: CASSYRGGTEAFF
abundance: few; v_gene: TRBV10-3; d_gene: .; j_gene: TRBJ2-3; CDR3nt: TGTGCCATCAGTGCGGTCTCGACGGAAGATACGCAGTATTTT; CDR3aa: CAISAVSTEDTQYF
abundance: few; v_gene: TRBV19; d_gene: .; j_gene: TRBJ1-1; CDR3nt: TGTGCCAGTAGTCTTAAGACGAGCAACACTGAAGCTTTCTTT; CDR3aa: CASSLKTSNTEAFF
abundance: .; v_gene: TRBV10-3; d_gene: TRBD2; j_gene: TRBJ2-3; CDR3nt: TGTGCCACCTTTGGCTTCGGGGGGGCACAGTATTTT; CDR3aa: CATFGFGGAQYF
abundance: few; v_gene: TRBV6-6; d_gene: .; j_gene: TRBJ1-2; CDR3nt: TGTGCCAGCAGTTACTCGACCCGTCGGGTTGACTATGGCTACACCTTC; CDR3aa: CASSYSTRRVDYGYTF
abundance: few; v_gene: TRBV5-4; d_gene: TRBD2; j_gene: TRBJ2-1; CDR3nt: TGTGCCAGCAGCGCGTCGGGGGGGCGGAATGAGCAGTTCTTC; CDR3aa: CASSASGGRNEQFF
abundance: .; v_gene: TRBV2; d_gene: .; j_gene: TRBJ2-2; CDR3nt: TGTGCCAGCAAGGGACGGAACACCGGGGAGCTGTTTTTT; CDR3aa: CASKGRNTGELFF
abundance: .; v_gene: TRBV20-1; d_gene: TRBD1; j_gene: TRBJ1-1; CDR3nt: TGCAGTGCTAGAGACCCAGCAAGGGGGCTGGATGAAGCTTTCTTT; CDR3aa: CSARDPARGLDEAFF
abundance: few; v_gene: TRBV29-1; d_gene: TRBD1; j_gene: TRBJ2-7; CDR3nt: TGCAGCGTTGAATACCAGGGGGACCACGAGCAGTACTTC; CDR3aa: CSVEYQGDHEQYF
abundance: many; v_gene: TRBV15; d_gene: .; j_gene: TRBJ2-3; CDR3nt: TGTGCCACCAGCAGAGATCAGGATACGCAGTATTTT; CDR3aa: CATSRDQDTQYF
abundance: few; v_gene: TRBV19; d_gene: .; j_gene: TRBJ2-1; CDR3nt: TGTGCCAGTAGTACCCAGGGCAGTCGATATGAGCAGTTCTTC; CDR3aa: CASSTQGSRYEQFF